The 6 T cell receptor beta chains below come from one sample, sequenced in a study of cytomegalovirus exposure and HLA in healthy donors (dated by TCRdb to 2016 to 2017). Library generation was performed with the immunoSEQ multiplex PCR assay. A mixture of 60 forward primers for TCR Vbeta segments and 13 reverse primers for TCR Jbeta segments was used in the multiplex PCR. The table comes from immuneACCESS by way of TCRdb, which keeps in-frame sequences with V and J called. Part of the clones is missing from these tables; in studies checked, under half for an unresolved V gene and the rest for unknown reasons. In all, the sample holds over 100,000 clones, and around 80% of those were seen once. The top ten clonotypes cover roughly 1.5% of the sample. The sequenced material came from PBMCs. These receptors all stem from a female donor in good health and CMV-seronegative.

In its sample, this clone was seen a few times. CDR3 sequence (DNA): TGTGCCAGCAGCCCAGGGGTCATGGCGAGAACTGAAGCTTTCTTT. Residues: CASSPGVMARTEAFF. The chain couples TRBV7-8 to TRBJ1-1, with TRBD1 as a possible D gene (6 bases). The germline gives CDR1 SGHVS, CDR2 FQNEAQ. V lost 5 bases to trimming and J lost 5 bases, with 18 bases between them. The CDR3 is 15 amino acids.

This clone was counted only a few times. The chain is built from TRBV18 and TRBJ2-5, with D possibly TRBD2 on 5 matching bases. V shed 2 bases and J shed 1 base, with 8 bases lying between them. The V gene's germline CDR1 is KGHSH and CDR2 LQKENI. This CDR3 contains 14 residues. The CDR3 coding sequence is TGTGCCAGCTCACCATCTAGCACCCAAGAGACCCAGTACTTC. Translated, it gives CASSPSSTQETQYF.

The V gene is TRBV25-1, the J gene TRBJ2-5, with D perhaps matching TRBD2 (5 bases). The germline V gene encodes CDR1 MGHDK and CDR2 SYGVNS. There are 12 residues in the CDR3. Trimming pared 7 bases from V and 5 bases from J, leaving 11 bases between. The CDR3 DNA reads TGTGCCAGCAAGTTCGGGGTGGAGACCCAGTACTTC. It translates to CASKFGVETQYF.

The chain recombines TRBV7-2 with TRBJ1-1; 7 nucleotides match TRBD1. Germline values: CDR1 SGHTA, CDR2 FQGNSA. The J segment lost 1 base and the V segment lost 6 bases, leaving 5 bases of the junction unmatched. The CDR3 has 14 amino acids. This chain's CDR3 is CASRTTGSNTEAFF. The CDR3 DNA is TGTGCCAGCAGGACGACAGGGTCGAACACTGAAGCTTTCTTT.

The chain couples TRBV7-9 to TRBJ2-7; D is undetermined. Trimming removed 0 bases at V and 3 bases at J, with 15 bases between. Per the germline V gene, CDR1 is SEHNR and CDR2 is FQNEAQ (reference sequence). The CDR3 is made up of 16 amino acids. This CDR3 reads CASSLASGGFLYEQYF. In nucleotides, the CDR3 is TGTGCCAGCAGCTTAGCATCTGGTGGCTTCCTCTACGAGCAGTACTTC.

This rearrangement joins TRBV27 to TRBJ2-3, with a possible D match to TRBD1 (5 bases). The V gene's germline CDR1 is MNHEY and CDR2 SMNVEV (reference sequence). The CDR3 consists of 14 residues. The V gene lost 4 bases and the J gene lost 5 bases, with 13 bases spanning the gap. For the CDR3, the DNA is TGTGCCAGCAGTTCAGGGCAGGTAGGAGATACGCAGTATTTT. This sequence encodes CASSSGQVGDTQYF.